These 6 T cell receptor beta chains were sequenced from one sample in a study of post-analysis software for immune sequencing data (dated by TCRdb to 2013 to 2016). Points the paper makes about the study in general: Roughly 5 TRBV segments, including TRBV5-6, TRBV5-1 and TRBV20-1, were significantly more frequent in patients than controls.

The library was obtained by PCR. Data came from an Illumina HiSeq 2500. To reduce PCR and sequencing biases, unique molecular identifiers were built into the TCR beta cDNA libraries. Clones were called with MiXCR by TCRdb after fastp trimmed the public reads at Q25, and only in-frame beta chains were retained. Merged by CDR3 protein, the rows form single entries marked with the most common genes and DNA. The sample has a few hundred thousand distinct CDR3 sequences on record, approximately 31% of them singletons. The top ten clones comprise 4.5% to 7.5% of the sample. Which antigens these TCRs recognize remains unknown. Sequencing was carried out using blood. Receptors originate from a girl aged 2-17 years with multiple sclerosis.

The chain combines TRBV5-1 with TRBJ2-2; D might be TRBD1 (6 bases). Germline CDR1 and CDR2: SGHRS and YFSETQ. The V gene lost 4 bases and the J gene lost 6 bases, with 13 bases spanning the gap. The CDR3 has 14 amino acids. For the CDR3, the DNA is TGCGCCAGCAGCCTCCGACAGGCGGCCGGGGAGCTGTTTTTT. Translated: CASSLRQAAGELFF.

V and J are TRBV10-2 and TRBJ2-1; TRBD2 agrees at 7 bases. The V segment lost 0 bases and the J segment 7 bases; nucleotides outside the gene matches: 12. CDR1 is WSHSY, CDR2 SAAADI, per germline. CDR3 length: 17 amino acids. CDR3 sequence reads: CASSESHDGGYRNEQFF. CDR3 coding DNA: TGCGCCAGCAGTGAGTCTCATGACGGGGGGTACAGGAATGAGCAGTTCTTC.

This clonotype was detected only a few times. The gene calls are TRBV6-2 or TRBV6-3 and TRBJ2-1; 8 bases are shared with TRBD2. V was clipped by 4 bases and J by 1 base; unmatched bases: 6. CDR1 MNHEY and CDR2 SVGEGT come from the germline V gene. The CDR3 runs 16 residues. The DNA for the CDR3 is TGTGCCAGCAGTTCTGCCGGGGGGGCATCCTACAATGAGCAGTTCTTC. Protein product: CASSSAGGASYNEQFF.

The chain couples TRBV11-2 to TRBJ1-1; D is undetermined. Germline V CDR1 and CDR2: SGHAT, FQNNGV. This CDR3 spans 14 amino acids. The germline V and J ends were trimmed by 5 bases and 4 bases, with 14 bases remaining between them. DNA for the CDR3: TGTGCCAGCAGCCACCCACTAGTTAGCACTGAAGCTTTCTTT. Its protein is CASSHPLVSTEAFF. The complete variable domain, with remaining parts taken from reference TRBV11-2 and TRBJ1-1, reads EAGVAQSPRYKIIEKRQSVAFWCNPISGHATLYWYQQILGQGPKLLIQFQNNGVVDDSQLPKDRFSAERLKGVDSTLKIQPAKLEDSAVYLCASSHPLVSTEAFFGQGTRLTVV.

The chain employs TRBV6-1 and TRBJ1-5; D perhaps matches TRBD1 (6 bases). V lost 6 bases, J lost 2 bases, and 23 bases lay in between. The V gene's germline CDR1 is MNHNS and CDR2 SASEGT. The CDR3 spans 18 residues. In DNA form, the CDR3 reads TGTGCCAGCAGACCCCGCAGGGGCGAGCTATATGGCAATCAGCCCCAGCATTTT. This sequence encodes CASRPRRGELYGNQPQHF.

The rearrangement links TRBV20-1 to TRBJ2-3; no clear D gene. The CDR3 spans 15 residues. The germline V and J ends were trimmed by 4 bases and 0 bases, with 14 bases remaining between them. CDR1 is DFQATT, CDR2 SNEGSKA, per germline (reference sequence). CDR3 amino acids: CSATRLSPSTDTQYF. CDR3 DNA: TGCAGTGCTACACGACTGTCACCTAGCACAGATACGCAGTATTTT.